Shown below are 5 T cell receptor beta chains from a single sample sequenced in a study of blood T cell repertoires in COVID-19. Profiling relied on immunoSEQ multiplex PCR, and the TCRdb table lists in-frame clones only, not all of them. Counted here are roughly 200,000 clones, around 82% occurring once; the ten biggest clones make up around 11%. Sequences were obtained from PBMCs or T cells enriched from blood (not recorded which). The receptors here all came from a man aged 40-55 years who had recovered from COVID-19.

CDR3: CASSQEEGAGAETQYF. The CDR3 region has the DNA TGTGCCAGCAGCCAAGAAGAGGGAGCGGGAGCCGAGACCCAGTACTTC. The chain combines TRBV14 with TRBJ2-5, with 8 bases identical to TRBD2. CDR1 and CDR2 (germline): SGHDN, FVKESK. The V and J ends lost 0 bases and 5 bases, in that order; junction bases with no gene match: 8. The CDR3 length is 16 residues.

The chain links TRBV6-5 to TRBJ1-2, with a possible D match to TRBD1 (6 bases). The CDR3 extends over 13 amino acids. Germline CDR1 and CDR2: MNHEY and SVGAGI. V gave up 5 bases and J gave up 2 bases, with 9 bases separating them. The CDR3 loop reads CASSRQANYGYTF. The DNA of the CDR3 is TGTGCCAGCAGTCGACAGGCCAACTATGGCTACACCTTC.

The chain couples TRBV6-2 or TRBV6-3 to TRBJ2-7; D call uncertain. The germline V gene has CDR1 MNHEY and CDR2 SVGEGT. Trimming took off 2 bases at V and 2 bases at J, with 7 bases between the two ends. There are 13 residues in the CDR3. The CDR3 DNA is TGTGCCAGCAGTTACCTCGTCGCCTACGAGCAGTACTTC. Translation gives CASSYLVAYEQYF.

The chain carries TRBV27 and TRBJ1-6, with D uncertain. V was cut by 5 bases and J by 7 bases, with 15 bases left in between. Germline V lookup: CDR1 MNHEY, CDR2 SMNVEV (reference sequence). The CDR3 covers 15 residues. CDR3 coding DNA: TGTGCCAGCAGTAAGCTACACGGCGGGAATTCACCCCTCCACTTT. This translates into CASSKLHGGNSPLHF.

Written as DNA, the CDR3 is TGTGCCAGTAGCCAGGGACAAAAGAACACTGAAGCTTTCTTT. It yields the protein CASSQGQKNTEAFF. The chain is built from TRBV19 and TRBJ1-1; D might be TRBD1 (6 bases). Germline CDR1 and CDR2: LNHDA and SQIVND (reference sequence). V was trimmed by 6 bases and J by 1 base, leaving 12 bases between them. The length of the CDR3 is 14 residues.